This TCR beta chain was sequenced in a study of blood T cells in healthy people across ages. The CDR3 sequence is 16 residues long. Next came a second PCR, run for about 6 to 12 cycles, which used a sample-barcoded 5' primer along with a J-beta primer mix. Tagging of each cDNA molecule was performed by a template-switch adaptor with 12 random nucleotides. Using its own MiXCR run on the 5' RACE reads, TCRdb lists one record per CDR3 protein. This repertoire shows about a million distinct CDR3 sequences, roughly 47% found once; its top ten account for about 22%. On this clonotype: What it binds is not known.

General study results and limits: Naive T cell percentage and TCR beta diversity correlated strongly. Per-million-T-cell TCR beta diversity fell roughly linearly with age.

This sequence joins TRBV12-3 or TRBV12-4 and TRBJ2-1; 10 bases fit TRBD2. The J call is doubtful: the DNA matches TRBJ2-7 better. The receptor was isolated from a woman aged 55 to 70 in good health. Source material: blood. CDR3 sequence reads: CASRTRGAGGPGEQYF. The CDR3 DNA follows: TGTGCCAGCAGAACCCGAGGAGCGGGAGGGCCGGGTGAGCAGTACTTC.